The 16 T cell receptor beta chains below were found in one sample sequenced in a study of patients and donors after allogeneic stem cell transplantation (dated by TCRdb to between 2020 and 2021). Receptors were amplified or captured by RT-PCR. Instrument on record: NextSeq 550. The public reads were reprocessed in TCRdb via fastp at Q25 and MiXCR, keeping in-frame beta chains. Each CDR3 protein gets just one entry, which takes the most common genes and DNA from the rows behind it. This sample holds 400,000 to 500,000 distinct CDR3 sequences; 16% were observed only once. Roughly 7.2% of the sample belongs to the ten largest clones. Sequencing was carried out using blood, either unsorted or a sorted T cell fraction (not recorded which). These receptors all come from a human donor who was either an allogeneic HSCT recipient or a stem cell or donor lymphocyte infusion donor (not recorded which). It is not recorded whose cells these are; they may come from a transplant donor.

This clonotype has a handful of counts. Its ends do not fully match the called genes, so a read error is possible. The chain links TRBV18 to TRBJ2-7; D possibly corresponds to TRBD2 (5 bases). Germline V CDR1 and CDR2: KGHSH, LQKENI. CDR3 length equals 13 residues. The CDR3 reads CPSSLGVLGEQYF. In nucleotides, the CDR3 is TGTCCCAGCTCACTCGGGGTTCTTGGCGAGCAGTACTTC.

This chain links TRBV15 with TRBJ2-7; maybe TRBD2 (6 bases). The CDR3 is made up of 15 amino acids. Trimming cost V 3 bases and J 4 bases, with 16 bases left between them. Looked up from germline, CDR1 is LNHNV and CDR2 is YYDKDF (reference sequence). CDR3 DNA sequence: TGTGCCACCAGCAGGGGGATGGGGGGTTGGTACGAGCAGTACTTC. Protein sequence: CATSRGMGGWYEQYF.

In its sample, this clonotype was seen a few times. V and J are TRBV25-1 and TRBJ1-3; no firm D call. Per the germline V gene, CDR1 is MGHDK and CDR2 is SYGVNS. The V end was cut by 5 bases, the J end by 9 bases, with 14 bases between. The CDR3 runs to 13 residues. The CDR3: CASSWAGSGTIYF. Written as DNA, the CDR3 is TGTGCCAGCAGTTGGGCAGGCTCTGGCACCATATATTTT.

This clonotype was seen only a few times. The V call is TRBV6-1, the J call TRBJ1-1; D is undetermined. CDR3 length equals 14 residues. CDR1 MNHNS and CDR2 SASEGT come from the germline V gene. Trimming removed 4 bases at V and 2 bases at J, with 11 bases between. CDR3 amino acids: CASSARAQNTEAFF. For the CDR3, the DNA is TGTGCCAGCAGTGCACGGGCCCAAAACACTGAAGCTTTCTTT.

The chain is built from TRBV4-1 and TRBJ2-1; possible D gene TRBD2, 6 bases. V lost 5 bases, J lost 5 bases, and 16 bases lay in between. CDR1 and CDR2 from the germline V gene are MGHRA and YSYEKL. This CDR3 comprises 15 residues. DNA for the CDR3: TGCGCCAGCAGCAAATTACTGGGACTCAACAATGAGCAGTTCTTC. This encodes CASSKLLGLNNEQFF.

A few counts support this clonotype. The chain employs TRBV4-1 and TRBJ2-2, with 11 bases identical to TRBD2. The CDR3 runs 16 residues. V shed 5 bases, J shed 8 bases, and the junction held 10 bases outside the gene matches. Germline V lookup: CDR1 MGHRA, CDR2 YSYEKL. CDR3: CASSFSGRASRGELFF. DNA of the CDR3: TGCGCCAGCAGCTTTAGCGGGAGGGCCTCGAGAGGGGAGCTGTTTTTT.

The chain recombines TRBV3-1 with TRBJ1-1, with D possibly TRBD1 on 5 matching bases. The germline V and J ends were trimmed by 6 bases and 0 bases, with 11 bases remaining between them. Germline loops: CDR1 LGHDT, CDR2 YNNKEL (reference sequence). CDR3 length: 14 amino acids. The CDR3 DNA sequence: TGTGCCAGCAGTCGGGGGAAGATGAACACTGAAGCTTTCTTT. Translating it yields CASSRGKMNTEAFF. Together with reference TRBV3-1 and TRBJ1-1, the CDR3 gives the full variable domain: DTAVSQTPKYLVTQMGNDKSIKCEQNLGHDTMYWYKQDSKKFLKIMFSYNNKELIINETVPNRFSPKSPDKAHLNLHINSLELGDSAVYFCASSRGKMNTEAFFGQGTRLTVV.

The chain couples TRBV30 to TRBJ2-3; 8 bases are shared with TRBD2. J gave up 8 bases and V 4 bases, and 8 bases lay outside the gene matches. Germline V gene sequence: CDR1 GTSNPN, CDR2 SVGIG (reference sequence). The CDR3 is 13 residues long. CDR3 residues: CAWNPGGPGTQYF. The DNA for the CDR3 is TGTGCCTGGAATCCGGGAGGGCCGGGTACGCAGTATTTT. The full variable domain, in which reference TRBV30 and TRBJ2-3 provide the parts outside the CDR3, is SQTIHQWPATLVQPVGSPLSLECTVEGTSNPNLYWYRQAAGRGLQLLFYSVGIGQISSEVPQNLSASRPQDRQFILSSKKLLLSDSGFYLCAWNPGGPGTQYFGPGTRLTVL.

This sequence joins TRBV7-9 and TRBJ2-1, with TRBD1 as a possible D gene (5 bases). V was clipped by 2 bases and J by 7 bases, with 18 bases between them. The CDR3 extends over 16 amino acids. In germline, CDR1 is SEHNR, CDR2 FQNEAQ (reference sequence). The CDR3 coding sequence is TGTGCCAGCAGCTTATACGGAGTCGGGCACAGGAATGAGCAGTTCTTC. It specifies CASSLYGVGHRNEQFF.

This clonotype was seen more than once but under ten times. The chain couples TRBV2 to TRBJ1-4; D uncertain. V gave up 6 bases and J gave up 10 bases, with 21 bases separating them. CDR3 length: 15 residues. Germline V gene sequence: CDR1 SNHLY, CDR2 FYNNEI. Here the CDR3 reads CASSGRLYSPGKLFF. CDR3 nucleotide sequence: TGTGCCAGCAGCGGGAGACTTTATTCTCCTGGAAAACTGTTTTTT.

The V gene is TRBV7-6, the J gene TRBJ2-2; D might be TRBD2 (6 bases). CDR1 and CDR2 (germline): SGHVS, FNYEAQ. CDR3 length: 17 residues. Trimming took 1 base from V and 5 from J, leaving 17 bases between them. CDR3: CASSLVPGLPGTGELFF. CDR3 in DNA: TGTGCCAGCAGCTTAGTCCCGGGACTTCCAGGTACCGGGGAGCTGTTTTTT.

This clonotype was counted between two and nine times. The genes are TRBV5-1 and TRBJ2-7, with 9 bases lining up with TRBD2. V shed 1 base and J 2 bases; nucleotides not matched to a gene: 4. Germline V gives CDR1 SGHRS, CDR2 YFSETQ. The CDR3 is 15 amino acids. The CDR3 reads CASSLISGRTYEQYF. The DNA for the CDR3 is TGCGCCAGCAGCTTGATCAGCGGGAGGACCTACGAGCAGTACTTC.

Only a few counts were recorded for this clonotype. V usage is TRBV7-9 and J usage is TRBJ2-7; D gene unclear. The V and J ends lost 3 bases and 1 base respectively, with 10 bases between them. This CDR3 has 14 residues. Germline assignment: CDR1 SEHNR and CDR2 FQNEAQ (reference sequence). Written as DNA, the CDR3 is TGTGCCAGCAGCTTCGATATCGGTTCCTACGAGCAGTACTTC. Translation: CASSFDIGSYEQYF.

The gene calls are TRBV7-3 and TRBJ2-2, with D possibly TRBD1 on 6 matching bases. This CDR3 contains 14 residues. Trimming took off 7 bases at V and 6 bases at J, with 15 bases between the two ends. Germline CDR1 reads SGHTA; CDR2 reads FQGTGA. DNA for the CDR3: TGTGCCAGCAAGGCCGGGACAAGCGCCGGGGAGCTGTTTTTT. Residues: CASKAGTSAGELFF.

This clonotype was counted at least ten times. The V gene is TRBV29-1, the J gene TRBJ1-4; the match to TRBD1 covers 10 bases. Trimming took 6 bases from V and 8 from J; bases not matched to a gene: 6. CDR3 length equals 13 residues. Per the germline V gene, CDR1 is SQVTM and CDR2 is ANQGSEA. CDR3 bases: TGCAGCGTGTGGACAGGGGGACAAGAAAAACTGTTTTTT. Its translation: CSVWTGGQEKLFF. The variable domain in full, with the rest retrieved from reference TRBV29-1 and TRBJ1-4, is SAVISQKPSRDICQRGTSLTIQCQVDSQVTMMFWYRQQPGQSLTLIATANQGSEATYESGFVIDKFPISRPNLTFSTLTVSNMSPEDSSIYLCSVWTGGQEKLFFGSGTQLSVL.

In its sample, this clonotype was seen a few times. The V gene is TRBV12-3 or TRBV12-4, the J gene TRBJ2-5, with TRBD2 identical over 8 bases. V shed 5 bases, J shed 2 bases, and the junction held 4 bases outside the gene matches. The CDR3 consists of 14 residues. The CDR3 reads CASSRLAQQETQYF. CDR3 coding DNA: TGTGCCAGCAGTCGACTAGCGCAACAAGAGACCCAGTACTTC.